Described below is a single T cell receptor (beta chain) sequence and its context. The antigen is undetermined. These data belong to a study of cytomegalovirus exposure and HLA in healthy donors. Study-wide points: From TCR beta sequences, most subjects' HLA-A and HLA-B alleles were reportedly predicted accurately. In an earlier analysis, in fewer than 700 donors, most V segments appeared productive either ~90% or ~30% of the time. In the analysis, some V segments, TRBV6-2 and TRBV6-3 included, were excluded as indistinguishable.

The PCR ran on 60 Vbeta and 13 Jbeta primers. The data were produced by immunoSEQ multiplex PCR, yet TCRdb's version contains in-frame clones alone and is incomplete. The repertoire holds 100,000 to 150,000 clones, with roughly four fifths as singletons. The CDR3 has 15 amino acids. The germline V gene encodes CDR1 SGDLS and CDR2 YYNGEE. J lost 8 bases, V lost 3 bases, and 10 bases had no gene match. The clonotype was recovered from a woman aged 45 to 65 in good health and CMV-seropositive. The material sequenced was PBMCs. J is TRBJ1-4 and V is TRBV9; 7 positions match TRBD1. CDR3 in DNA: TGTGCCAGCAGCGCGAACAGGGGTTTCGACGAAAAACTGTTTTTT. Its translation is CASSANRGFDEKLFF.